Presented here are 20 T cell receptor beta chains from one specimen sequenced in a study of shared clonotypes between healthy human individuals. Using immunoSEQ multiplex PCR, the repertoire was profiled, and TCRdb retains in-frame clones only, with some absent. This sample has about a million clones, with approximately 80% found just once. The sequenced sample was memory CD4+ T cells from PBMCs. The subset is: CD45RA-negative fraction. The receptors shown here come from a man younger than 35 in good health. Some clones in this sample may be carry-over from other donors' samples.

The chain carries TRBV10-2 and TRBJ2-7; D might be TRBD2 (5 bases). V shed 0 bases and J shed 6 bases, with 15 bases lying between them. The CDR3 is 15 amino acids. Germline V lookup: CDR1 WSHSY, CDR2 SAAADI. The CDR3 DNA follows: TGCGCCAGCAGTGAGTCTGCGCGGAAGGCGGGCGAGCAGTACTTC. Translated: CASSESARKAGEQYF.

This clone showed up many times. The chain joins TRBV5-8 to TRBJ1-1; D is undetermined. The CDR3 contains 12 residues. Per the germline V gene, CDR1 is SGHTS and CDR2 is YDEGEE. The V end lost 6 bases, the J end lost 0 bases, and 6 bases lay between the germline ends. As DNA, the CDR3 is TGTGCCAGCATCACCTTGAACACTGAAGCTTTCTTT. Its translation: CASITLNTEAFF.

DNA for the CDR3: TGTGCCAGCAGTGACTTACCTCCGGGACAGGGAAATCAGCCCCAGCATTTT. Protein: CASSDLPPGQGNQPQHF. The V call is TRBV6-4, the J call TRBJ1-5, with TRBD1 matching 9 bases. V lost 1 base to trimming and J lost 4 bases; unmatched junction nucleotides: 8. This CDR3 comprises 17 residues. Looked up from germline, CDR1 is MRHNA and CDR2 is SNTAGT.

The V call is TRBV9, the J call TRBJ1-5; 7 nucleotides line up with TRBD1. The J segment lost 3 bases and the V segment lost 2 bases, leaving 5 bases of the junction unmatched. The CDR3 has 15 residues. Germline values: CDR1 SGDLS, CDR2 YYNGEE. In DNA, the CDR3 is TGTGCCAGCAGCGTCGGGACAGCCGACAATCAGCCCCAGCATTTT. Translation gives CASSVGTADNQPQHF.

This sequence joins TRBV4-2 and TRBJ2-2, with unresolved D. CDR3 length: 13 residues. Germline V gene lookup returns CDR1 LGHNA and CDR2 YNFKEQ. Trimming removed 0 bases from V and 6 bases from J, with 5 bases in between. The CDR3 spells CASSQESSGELFF. In nucleotides, the CDR3 is TGTGCCAGCAGCCAAGAGAGTTCCGGGGAGCTGTTTTTT.

This clone showed up just once. This rearrangement joins TRBV4-1 to TRBJ2-2; 11 bases are shared with TRBD2. This CDR3 spans 17 amino acids. Germline V gene sequence: CDR1 MGHRA, CDR2 YSYEKL. The ends lost 3 bases at V and 5 bases at J; junction bases unmatched: 8. The CDR3 coding sequence is TGCGCCAGCAGCCATATACTAGCGGGAGCCCCAACCGGGGAGCTGTTTTTT. Translated: CASSHILAGAPTGELFF.

In its sample, this clone was seen once. This may be a read error: a much more frequent sequence differs by one nucleotide. The sample has other DNA sequences that encode this CDR3 too. The chain uses TRBV30 and TRBJ2-5, with 9 nucleotides matching TRBD1. The CDR3 runs 15 residues. Germline CDR1 and CDR2: GTSNPN and SVGIG (reference sequence). CDR3: CAWSGGQGAQETQYF. Written as DNA, the CDR3 is TGTGCTTGGAGTGGGGGACAGGGCGCCCAAGAGACCCAGTACTTC.

The genes are TRBV27 and TRBJ1-1; TRBD1 agrees at 7 bases. Germline V CDR1 and CDR2: MNHEY, SMNVEV (reference sequence). The CDR3 runs 14 residues. V shed 4 bases and J 7 bases; nucleotides not matched to a gene: 9. The CDR3 protein is CASSSRQGVVEAFF. DNA for the CDR3: TGTGCCAGCAGTTCTCGACAGGGTGTCGTTGAAGCTTTCTTT.

The chain links TRBV11-3 to TRBJ2-3; D is unclear. The CDR3 runs to 17 residues. In germline, CDR1 is SGHNT, CDR2 YENEEA. Between the trimmed V and J ends, which lost 5 bases and 6 bases, there was a span of 24 bases. CDR3 loop: CASSLGPGQVDADTQYF. CDR3 nucleotides: TGTGCCAGCAGCCTAGGGCCCGGGCAGGTTGACGCCGATACGCAGTATTTT. Complete variable domain (other parts from reference TRBV11-3 and TRBJ2-3): EAGVVQSPRYKIIEKKQPVAFWCNPISGHNTLYWYLQNLGQGPELLIRYENEEAVDDSQLPKDRFSAERLKGVDSTLKIQPAELGDSAVYLCASSLGPGQVDADTQYFGPGTRLTVL.

This sequence joins TRBV19 and TRBJ2-7; 7 nucleotides agree with TRBD1. Trimming removed 5 bases from V and 2 bases from J; junction bases left unmatched: 6. Germline assignment: CDR1 LNHDA and CDR2 SQIVND (reference sequence). This CDR3 is 14 amino acids long. The CDR3 DNA sequence: TGTGCCAGTAGTCGTTGGGACAGAACCTACGAGCAGTACTTC. It translates to CASSRWDRTYEQYF.

In regard to this clone: The junction differs from germline at one of its ends, possibly a read error. The chain couples TRBV10-3 to TRBJ1-1; D gene uncertain. The CDR3 runs to 13 residues. Germline CDR1 and CDR2: ENHRY and SYGVKD. The CDR3 sequence: CASSAGRGTEAFF. CDR3 sequence (DNA): TGTGCCAGCAGTGCGGGTCGGGGCACTGAAGCTTTCTTT.

The CDR3 protein is CASCTGDNNYGYTF. CDR3 coding DNA: TGTGCCAGCTGCACAGGCGATAATAACTATGGCTACACCTTC. This chain uses TRBV28 with TRBJ1-2; D may be TRBD1 (5 bases). Germline V lookup: CDR1 MDHEN, CDR2 SYDVKM. The CDR3 length is 14 residues. Trimming removed 8 bases from V and 1 base from J, with 14 bases in between.

The gene calls are TRBV6-5 and TRBJ2-3; 11 bases map to TRBD1. Germline V gives CDR1 MNHEY, CDR2 SVGAGI. The CDR3 totals 15 residues. Trimming at V came to 6 bases and at J to 3 bases, leaving 5 bases not matched to a gene. The CDR3 protein is CASRRTGGATDTQYF. CDR3 DNA sequence: TGTGCCAGCAGGAGGACAGGGGGCGCAACAGATACGCAGTATTTT.

This chain links TRBV14 with TRBJ1-5; D gene unclear. Trimming took off 3 bases at V and 9 bases at J, with 12 bases between the two ends. This CDR3 is 13 amino acids long. The germline V gene has CDR1 SGHDN and CDR2 FVKESK. CDR3 nucleotides: TGTGCCAGCAGCCAGACTGGGTGGCGGCCCCAGCATTTT. Translating it yields CASSQTGWRPQHF. The complete variable domain, with remaining parts taken from reference TRBV14 and TRBJ1-5, reads EAGVTQFPSHSVIEKGQTVTLRCDPISGHDNLYWYRRVMGKEIKFLLHFVKESKQDESGMPNNRFLAERTGGTYSTLKVQPAELEDSGVYFCASSQTGWRPQHFGDGTRLSIL.

This clone was seen a single time. The chain recombines TRBV27 with TRBJ2-5, with D hard to call. This CDR3 region has 13 residues. Germline values: CDR1 MNHEY, CDR2 SMNVEV (reference sequence). The V and J ends lost 5 bases and 7 bases respectively, with 14 bases between them. CDR3 in DNA: TGTGCCAGCAGTAACCCCACGGGTCGGACCCAGTACTTC. Encoded protein: CASSNPTGRTQYF.

This clone occurred once. The chain has TRBV6-5 and TRBJ1-2, with a tentative D call TRBD1 (6 bases). The CDR3 totals 13 residues. CDR1 is MNHEY and CDR2 is SVGAGI in the germline V gene. V was shortened by 7 bases and J by 7 bases, with 16 bases between the two germline ends. The CDR3 protein is CASIGQLGGGYTF. CDR3 nucleotide sequence: TGTGCCAGCATCGGACAGCTGGGGGGTGGCTACACCTTC.

V and J are TRBV25-1 and TRBJ1-2; D is possibly TRBD1 (6 bases). Germline assignment: CDR1 MGHDK and CDR2 SYGVNS. The V gene lost 4 bases and the J gene lost 4 bases, with 22 bases spanning the gap. The CDR3 totals 17 residues. CDR3 sequence: CASSGSSSTTGIYGYTF. CDR3 sequence (DNA): TGTGCCAGCAGTGGCAGTTCTTCGACTACAGGGATCTATGGCTACACCTTC.

This clone has a single count. The chain employs TRBV7-7 and TRBJ2-2; D is possibly TRBD1 or TRBD2 (6 bases each). V lost 5 bases and J lost 5, with 9 bases in between. Germline CDR1 reads SSHAT; CDR2 reads FNYEAQ (reference sequence). The CDR3 covers 13 residues. CDR3 bases: TGTGCCAGCAGCGGAGGGACAACCGGGGAGCTGTTTTTT. This translates into CASSGGTTGELFF.

This clone was detected once. This chain links TRBV27 with TRBJ2-7; TRBD2 might be the D (6 bases). This CDR3 comprises 17 residues. Germline loops: CDR1 MNHEY, CDR2 SMNVEV (reference sequence). Trimming shortened V by 3 bases and J by 0 bases, and 18 bases separated the two germline ends. The CDR3 sequence: CASSLRQGGITSYEQYF. DNA for the CDR3: TGTGCCAGCAGTTTGCGGCAGGGAGGTATAACCTCCTACGAGCAGTACTTC.

The CDR3 bases are TGTGCCAGCAGAGACCGAATGAACACTGAAGCTTTCTTT. It specifies CASRDRMNTEAFF. The chain combines TRBV6-1 with TRBJ1-1; D unresolved. Between the trimmed V and J ends, which lost 6 bases and 0 bases, there was a span of 8 bases. The CDR3 totals 13 residues. Germline V gives CDR1 MNHNS, CDR2 SASEGT.